This is a list of T cell receptor beta chains from one sample in a study of blood T cell repertoires in COVID-19. Repertoires were generated with immunoSEQ multiplex PCR, while TCRdb's copy carries only in-frame clones and drops some. Among about 240,000 clones listed, 86% were seen once. The sequencing sample was made of peripheral blood. These receptor sequences come from a man aged 55 to 69 with acute or convalescent COVID-19. The CDR3 runs from the conserved cysteine through the conserved F or W. D genes are given only for firm matches. Some rows mark clone size as missing; the rest say once, few, many or name a class of expanded clone.

cdr3_aa,cdr3_nt,clone_size,j_call,v_call,d_call
CASSPGGSGDTQYF,TGTGCCAGTAGTCCTGGCGGGAGTGGAGATACGCAGTATTTT,.,TRBJ2-3,TRBV19,TRBD2
CASSLGQANSPLHF,TGCGCCAGCAGCTTGGGACAGGCAAATTCACCCCTCCACTTT,.,TRBJ1-6,TRBV5-1,.
CASTLSGTAYNEQFF,TGTGCCAGCACCCTATCCGGGACAGCCTACAATGAGCAGTTCTTC,.,TRBJ2-1,TRBV28,TRBD1
CASSQEAGEPHEQYF,TGTGCCAGCAGCCAAGAGGCGGGAGAACCCCACGAGCAGTACTTC,many,TRBJ2-7,TRBV3-1/TRBV3-2,TRBD2
CASSIQGAYGYTF,TGTGCCAGCAGCATACAGGGGGCCTATGGCTACACCTTC,.,TRBJ1-2,TRBV28,TRBD1
CASSWDTSTNEKLFF,TGTGCCAGCAGTTGGGACACCTCAACTAATGAAAAACTGTTTTTT,.,TRBJ1-4,TRBV5-4,.
CASSLRTGSNTIYF,TGCGCCAGCAGCCTAAGGACAGGGAGCAACACCATATATTTT,.,TRBJ1-3,TRBV4-1,TRBD1
CASRLLQGNDSPLHF,TGTGCCAGCAGGCTCCTACAGGGGAACGATTCACCCCTCCACTTT,few,TRBJ1-6,TRBV2,TRBD1
CASSLLLAGAVNEQFF,TGCGCCAGCAGCCTGTTACTAGCGGGAGCTGTCAATGAGCAGTTCTTC,many,TRBJ2-1,TRBV4-3,TRBD2
CASGLEGQGGGYTF,TGTGCTAGTGGTTTGGAGGGACAGGGCGGCGGCTACACCTTC,.,TRBJ1-2,TRBV12-5,TRBD1
CASSLRQALGEQYF,TGTGCCAGCAGCTTAAGACAGGCCCTTGGCGAGCAGTACTTC,.,TRBJ2-7,TRBV11-2,.
CASSQDNGAGGYGYTF,TGTGCCAGCAGCCAAGATAACGGGGCAGGGGGCTATGGCTACACCTTC,.,TRBJ1-2,TRBV4-2,TRBD1
CASSAHREGPAFF,TGTGCCAGCAGCGCGCACAGGGAAGGGCCGGCTTTCTTT,once,TRBJ1-1,TRBV21-1,.
CASSSRRDSSYEQYF,TGTGCCAGCAGCTCACGCCGGGACAGTAGCTACGAGCAGTACTTC,.,TRBJ2-7,TRBV21-1,.
CASSPPRASEKLFF,TGTGCCAGCAGTCCCCCGAGGGCGTCGGAAAAACTGTTTTTT,.,TRBJ1-4,TRBV4-2,.
CASSPPPYRSNSGANVLTF,TGTGCCAGCAGCCCCCCCCCGTACAGGAGTAACTCTGGGGCCAACGTCCTGACTTTC,.,TRBJ2-6,TRBV7-9,.
CAISEPGTSGNTGELFF,TGTGCCATCAGTGAGCCTGGGACTAGCGGGAACACCGGGGAGCTGTTTTTT,.,TRBJ2-2,TRBV10-3,TRBD2
CAWWQGAGAFF,TGTGCCTGGTGGCAGGGGGCAGGAGCTTTCTTT,.,TRBJ1-1,TRBV30,TRBD1
CASSGLAGDKNIQYF,TGTGCCAGCAGTGGCCTAGCGGGGGATAAAAACATTCAGTACTTC,.,TRBJ2-4,TRBV25-1,TRBD2
CASSESAGQETQYF,TGTGCCAGCAGTGAATCGGCGGGACAAGAGACCCAGTACTTC,.,TRBJ2-5,TRBV6-4,.
CSVGTTSSYEQYF,TGCAGCGTAGGGACAACGAGCTCCTACGAGCAGTACTTC,.,TRBJ2-7,TRBV29-1,.
CASSIMGASPGDTQYF,TGTGCCAGTAGTATAATGGGGGCTAGCCCGGGAGATACGCAGTATTTT,.,TRBJ2-3,TRBV19,.
CASSKGLAGSYEQYF,TGTGCCAGCAGCAAGGGACTAGCGGGTTCCTACGAGCAGTACTTC,.,TRBJ2-7,TRBV5-4,TRBD2
CASSPLGSGSYNEQFF,TGTGCCAGCAGCCCTCTTGGGTCGGGATCCTACAATGAGCAGTTCTTC,.,TRBJ2-1,TRBV7-8,.